Listed below are T cell receptor beta chains from one sample, sequenced in a study of T cells in Graves' hyperthyroidism and ophthalmopathy. MiXCR, applied by TCRdb to the multiplex PCR reads, yields one record per CDR3 protein. In the table there are approximately 690,000 distinct CDR3 sequences, more than 14% of which are singletons. Material: blood. The receptors derive from a woman in her forties or fifties with Graves' ophthalmopathy. Both conserved end residues are trimmed from each CDR3.

TRBV14 | ASSQVFNEQF
TRBV9 | ASSVAGGNSGITDTQY
TRBV9 | ASSVVPRDATNEKLF
TRBV4-1 | ASSQGSGSGTETQY
TRBV9 | ASSATGQNYGYT
TRBV3-1 | ASSPPDRTNEKLF
TRBV9 | ASNYAGTGLYEQY
TRBV20-1 | SAAPGLVGTYEQY
TRBV7-3 | ASSSRGGELF
TRBV19 | ASNPGQVFRGYT
TRBV28 | ASSKREVETQY
TRBV4-2 | ASSQVRDRDYEQY
TRBV5-1 | ASSLTSGPLYNEQF
TRBV4-3 | ASSQVKAGTDTQY
TRBV4-1 | ASSQEGMDVSYGYT
TRBV30 | AWSALGNEQF
TRBV7-9 | ASSYTSGTSGTDTQY
TRBV7-2 | ASSLVSGTSGGYEQY
TRBV28 | ASSRGDGDNEQF
TRBV6-2/TRBV6-3 | ASRTTGGNDYT
TRBV6-2/TRBV6-3 | ASSMRGSKKGQY
TRBV27 | ASSPARGVYEQY
TRBV18 | ASSPPAAPETQY
TRBV29-1 | SVGTVISYNEQF
TRBV18 | ASSPYSRDDTQY
TRBV20-1 | SARDGQRDEKLF
TRBV27 | ASSPGSTYNEQF
TRBV7-2 | ASTFGPPSEQY
TRBV4-3 | ASSQGQRSLAGGSYNEQF
TRBV12-3/TRBV12-4 | ASSPTQVYGYT
TRBV3-1 | ASSPLAGGPPHEQF
TRBV12-3/TRBV12-4 | ASSLKSTSGSPYNEQF
TRBV14 | ASSQDWAGEIPNEQF
TRBV12-3/TRBV12-4 | ASIPPGTGWDEQY
TRBV19 | ASRSLHGYT
TRBV7-2 | ASSPVPYSNQPQH
TRBV7-9 | ASSSISGRPHNEQF
TRBV5-8 | ASNHGTSGRITGELF
TRBV20-1 | SARNRDSNQPQH
TRBV7-8 | ASNQGQGGVGNQPQH
TRBV13 | ASSGTSEKGNIQY